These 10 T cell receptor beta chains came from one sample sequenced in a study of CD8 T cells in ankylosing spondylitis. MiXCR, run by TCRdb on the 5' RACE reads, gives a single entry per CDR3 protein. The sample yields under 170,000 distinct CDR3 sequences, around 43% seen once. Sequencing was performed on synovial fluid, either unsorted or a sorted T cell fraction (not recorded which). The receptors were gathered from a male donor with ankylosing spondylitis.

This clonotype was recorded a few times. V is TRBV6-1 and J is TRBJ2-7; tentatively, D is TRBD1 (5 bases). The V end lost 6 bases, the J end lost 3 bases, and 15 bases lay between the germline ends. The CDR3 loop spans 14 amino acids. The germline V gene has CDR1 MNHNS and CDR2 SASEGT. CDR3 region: CASSHWAGHYEQYF. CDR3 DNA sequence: TGTGCCAGCAGCCACTGGGCAGGGCACTACGAGCAGTACTTC.

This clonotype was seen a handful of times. The CDR3 DNA is TGTGCCAGCAGTACCGGGACTAGCAGTCGCAATGAGCAGTTCTTC. Its protein product is CASSTGTSSRNEQFF. This chain links TRBV2 with TRBJ2-1; 9 nucleotides line up with TRBD2. This CDR3 region has 15 residues. With V trimmed by 5 bases and J by 6 bases, 8 bases remained unmatched. Germline lookup yields CDR1 SNHLY and CDR2 FYNNEI.

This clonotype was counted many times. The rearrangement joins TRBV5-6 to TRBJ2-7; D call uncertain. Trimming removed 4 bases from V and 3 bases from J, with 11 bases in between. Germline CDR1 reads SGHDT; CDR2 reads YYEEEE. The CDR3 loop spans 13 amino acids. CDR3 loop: CASSADGFYEQYF. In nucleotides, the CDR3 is TGTGCCAGCAGCGCGGACGGGTTCTACGAGCAGTACTTC.

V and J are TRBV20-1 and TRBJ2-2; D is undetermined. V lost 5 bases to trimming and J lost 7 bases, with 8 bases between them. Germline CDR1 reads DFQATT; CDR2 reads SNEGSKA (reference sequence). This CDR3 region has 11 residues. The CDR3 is CSAFCCGELFF. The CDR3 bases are TGCAGTGCTTTTTGTTGCGGGGAGCTGTTTTTT.

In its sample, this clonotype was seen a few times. Here the CDR3 reads CASSATSGRASDTQYF. The CDR3 nucleotides read TGTGCCAGCAGTGCGACTAGCGGGAGGGCCTCAGATACGCAGTATTTT. The genes are TRBV12-3 or TRBV12-4 and TRBJ2-3; 14 nucleotides line up with TRBD2. V lost 5 bases and J lost 4; bases outside the gene matches: 5. The CDR3 runs 16 residues.

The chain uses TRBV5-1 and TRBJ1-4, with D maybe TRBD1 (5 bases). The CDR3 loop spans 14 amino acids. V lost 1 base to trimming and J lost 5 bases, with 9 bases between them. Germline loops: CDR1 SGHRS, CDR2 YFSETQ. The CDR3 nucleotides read TGCGCCAGCAGCTTGTTCGGGGCCAATGAAAAACTGTTTTTT. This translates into CASSLFGANEKLFF.

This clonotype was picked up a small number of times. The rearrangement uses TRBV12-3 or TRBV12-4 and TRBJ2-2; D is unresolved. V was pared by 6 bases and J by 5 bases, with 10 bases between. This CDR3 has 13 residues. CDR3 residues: CASRSRVTGELFF. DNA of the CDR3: TGTGCCAGCAGATCCCGGGTAACCGGGGAGCTGTTTTTT.

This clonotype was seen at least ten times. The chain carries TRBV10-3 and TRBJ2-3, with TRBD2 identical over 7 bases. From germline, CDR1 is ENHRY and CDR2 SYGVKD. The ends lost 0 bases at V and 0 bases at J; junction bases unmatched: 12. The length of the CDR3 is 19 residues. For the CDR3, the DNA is TGTGCCATCAGTGAGTCGGATCTAGCGGTTTCCACTAGCACAGATACGCAGTATTTT. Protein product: CAISESDLAVSTSTDTQYF.

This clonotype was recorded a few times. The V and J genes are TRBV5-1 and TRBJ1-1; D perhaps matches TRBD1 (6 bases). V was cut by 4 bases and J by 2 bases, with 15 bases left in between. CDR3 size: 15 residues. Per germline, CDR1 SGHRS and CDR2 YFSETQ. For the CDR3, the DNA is TGCGCCAGCAGCCCAAGGACAGTCCCTAACACTGAAGCTTTCTTT. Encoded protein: CASSPRTVPNTEAFF.

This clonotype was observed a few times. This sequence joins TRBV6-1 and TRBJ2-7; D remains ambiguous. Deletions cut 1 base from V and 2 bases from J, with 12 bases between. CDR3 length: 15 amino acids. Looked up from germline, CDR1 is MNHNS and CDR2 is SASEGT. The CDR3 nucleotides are TGTGCCAGCAGTGAAGACGCGCAACCCCCCTACGAGCAGTACTTC. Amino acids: CASSEDAQPPYEQYF.